This T cell receptor beta chain was recorded in a study of cytomegalovirus exposure and HLA in healthy donors. The PCR ran on 60 Vbeta and 13 Jbeta primers. The method was immunoSEQ multiplex PCR; TCRdb's version includes in-frame clones alone and lacks a portion of them. The table includes about 130,000 clones, over 70% detected once. This CDR3 spans 17 amino acids. With 5 bases removed from V and 1 base from J, the gap between germline ends came to 21 bases. Germline V gene sequence: CDR1 MNHGY, CDR2 SVAAGI. The origin of this receptor is a woman aged 40-49 years in good health and CMV-seropositive. The specimen sequenced was PBMCs. The chain carries TRBV6-9 and TRBJ2-7; D is possibly TRBD2 (6 bases). The CDR3 sequence: CASSQHLRGTRSYEQYF. The CDR3 nucleotides read TGTGCCAGCAGTCAACATCTTCGCGGGACCCGTTCCTACGAGCAGTACTTC.